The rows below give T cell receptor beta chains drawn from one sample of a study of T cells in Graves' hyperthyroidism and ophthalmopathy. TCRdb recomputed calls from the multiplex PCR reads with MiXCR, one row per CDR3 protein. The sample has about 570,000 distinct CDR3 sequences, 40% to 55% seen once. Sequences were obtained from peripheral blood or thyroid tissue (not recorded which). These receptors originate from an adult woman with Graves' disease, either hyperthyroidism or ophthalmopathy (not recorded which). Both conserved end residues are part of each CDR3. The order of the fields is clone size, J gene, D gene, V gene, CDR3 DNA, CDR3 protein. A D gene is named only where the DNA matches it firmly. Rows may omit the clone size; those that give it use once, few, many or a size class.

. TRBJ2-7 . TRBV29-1 TGCAGCGTTGAAGAAGAGGAGCACTACGAGCAGTACTTC CSVEEEEHYEQYF
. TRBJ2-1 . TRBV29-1 TGCAGCAGCTTGGGGCAGAACAATGAGCAGTTCTTC CSSLGQNNEQFF
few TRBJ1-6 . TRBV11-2 TGTGCCAGCAGGACCTGGGACGAAGGCTCAAATTCACCCCTCCACTTT CASRTWDEGSNSPLHF
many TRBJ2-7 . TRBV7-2 TGTGCCAGCAGCTTGACTAGTTCCTACGAGCAGTACTTC CASSLTSSYEQYF
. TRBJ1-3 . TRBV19 TGTGCCAGTAGTCCCCGGACGAACACCATATATTTT CASSPRTNTIYF
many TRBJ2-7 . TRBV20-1 TGCAGTGCTGCCCCCTGGGACAACTCCTACGAGCAGTACTTC CSAAPWDNSYEQYF
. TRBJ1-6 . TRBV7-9 TGTGCCAGCAGTTCATCAGGGGTAAATTCACCCCTCCACTTT CASSSSGVNSPLHF
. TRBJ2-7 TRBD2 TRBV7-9 TGCGCCAGCAGCCAAGACCTGGGAGGACTAGCGGGAGTGGTGCAGTACTTC CASSQDLGGLAGVVQYF
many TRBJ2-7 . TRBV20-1 TGCAGTGCTAGAGCCCCACAGGGCATCGAGCAGTACTTC CSARAPQGIEQYF
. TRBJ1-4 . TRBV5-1 TGCGCCAGCAGCTTCGAACAGGGTGAGGAAAAACTGTTTTTT CASSFEQGEEKLFF
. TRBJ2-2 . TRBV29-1 TGCAGCGTTGGGCGGAGGGGCACCGGGGAGCTGTTTTTT CSVGRRGTGELFF
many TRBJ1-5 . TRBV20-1 TGCAGTGCTAGTAGCCCCCCCGTGATTAGCAATCAGCCCCAGCATTTT CSASSPPVISNQPQHF
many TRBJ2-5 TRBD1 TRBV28 TGTGCCAGCAGCCTGACAGGGTTTCGGGAGACCCAGTACTTC CASSLTGFRETQYF
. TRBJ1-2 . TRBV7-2 TGTGCCAGCAGCTCCCACCTTGGAGGGAACTATGGCTACACCTTC CASSSHLGGNYGYTF
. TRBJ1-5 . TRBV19 TGTGCCAGTAGTATAGACGACGGTCGGAATCAGCCCCAGCATTTT CASSIDDGRNQPQHF
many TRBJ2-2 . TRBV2 TGTGCCAGCAGTTCGTTCAATCTCGGTTCCGGGGAGCTGTTTTTT CASSSFNLGSGELFF
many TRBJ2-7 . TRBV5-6 TGTGCCAGCAGGGATTATGGTGGGACTTACGAGCAGTACTTC CASRDYGGTYEQYF
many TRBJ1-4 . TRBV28 TGTGCCAGCAGCCGGAACAGGGATGAAAAACTGTTTTTT CASSRNRDEKLFF
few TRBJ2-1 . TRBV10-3 TGTGCCATCAGTGACCTCGTAAATGGTCGGAACAATGAGCAGTTCTTC CAISDLVNGRNNEQFF
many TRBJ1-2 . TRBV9 TGTGCCAGCAGCGTAGATCAGGGCTACTATGGCTACACCTTC CASSVDQGYYGYTF
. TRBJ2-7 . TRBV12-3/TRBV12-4 TGTGCCAGCAGTTTAGGTTTCAACTACGAGCAGTACTTC CASSLGFNYEQYF